The 22 T cell receptor beta chains below come from one sample, sequenced in a study of cytomegalovirus exposure and HLA in healthy donors. Researchers ran the PCR with 60 Vbeta and 13 Jbeta primers. Profiled with immunoSEQ multiplex PCR; TCRdb holds only in-frame clones, not every one. The sample has more than 85,000 clones, 78% seen once. The specimen sequenced was PBMCs. These receptors were collected from a man aged 25 to 40 in good health and CMV-seronegative.

The gene calls are TRBV28 and TRBJ2-3; 8 bases align to TRBD2. Germline CDR1 reads MDHEN; CDR2 reads SYDVKM. The V segment lost 8 bases and the J segment 2 bases; nucleotides outside the gene matches: 9. The CDR3 contains 15 residues. As DNA, the CDR3 is TGTGCCAGCGGTTCTGGGACTAGAATCACAGATACGCAGTATTTT. As protein: CASGSGTRITDTQYF.

This chain connects TRBV7-7 to TRBJ2-5; TRBD2 matches 8 bases. With 0 bases clipped from V and 5 bases from J, the junction kept 5 bases outside the gene matches. Per the germline V gene, CDR1 is SSHAT and CDR2 is FNYEAQ (reference sequence). The CDR3 is 15 amino acids. The CDR3 sequence is CASSLAQRGSETQYF. The DNA of the CDR3 is TGTGCCAGCAGCTTAGCGCAGCGGGGGAGCGAGACCCAGTACTTC.

This clone appeared once. The chain couples TRBV4-1 to TRBJ2-1; 7 bases agree with TRBD2. V was clipped by 4 bases and J by 7 bases; unmatched bases: 7. The CDR3 extends over 14 amino acids. Germline V gives CDR1 MGHRA, CDR2 YSYEKL. The CDR3: CASSRSWEGNEQFF. The CDR3 nucleotides read TGCGCCAGCAGCCGATCCTGGGAGGGAAATGAGCAGTTCTTC.

The chain joins TRBV29-1 to TRBJ2-1; TRBD1 matches 7 bases. J gave up 13 bases and V 3 bases, and 6 bases lay outside the gene matches. The CDR3 extends over 11 amino acids. CDR1 is SQVTM, CDR2 ANQGSEA, per germline. CDR3 bases: TGCAGCGTTGACCACAGGGGCCTTCAGTTCTTC. Protein sequence: CSVDHRGLQFF.

The chain couples TRBV6-1 to TRBJ2-2; no definite D call. CDR3 length: 14 residues. Trimming cost V 6 bases and J 0 bases, with 8 bases left between them. CDR1 is MNHNS and CDR2 is SASEGT in the germline V gene. CDR3 sequence reads: CASRARPNTGELFF. The CDR3 nucleotides are TGTGCCAGCAGAGCCCGTCCGAACACCGGGGAGCTGTTTTTT.

The V gene is TRBV4-3, the J gene TRBJ2-3, with 15 positions matching TRBD2. This CDR3 has 19 residues. V lost 2 bases and J lost 2; bases outside the gene matches: 8. CDR1 is LGHNA and CDR2 is YSLEER in the germline V gene. The CDR3 DNA follows: TGCGCCAGCAGCCAAAGGACTAGCGGGGGGGCCTGGCACACAGATACGCAGTATTTT. It encodes CASSQRTSGGAWHTDTQYF.

This clone was seen just once. The chain has TRBV5-4 and TRBJ2-1; 9 bases are shared with TRBD2. The germline gives CDR1 SGHNT, CDR2 YYREEE (reference sequence). V lost 0 bases, J lost 5 bases, and 9 bases stayed unmatched. The CDR3 extends over 17 amino acids. The CDR3 sequence: CASSLAGVAGENNEQFF. CDR3 coding DNA: TGTGCCAGCAGCTTGGCCGGGGTAGCGGGGGAAAACAATGAGCAGTTCTTC.

The CDR3 DNA sequence: TGCGCCAGCAGCGGGTTTACTAGCGTAGAGACCCAGTACTTC. Residues: CASSGFTSVETQYF. The gene calls are TRBV5-1 and TRBJ2-5; 7 bases align to TRBD2. V dropped 4 bases and J dropped 4; count of bases not matched to a gene: 7. CDR1 and CDR2 from the germline V gene are SGHRS and YFSETQ. This CDR3 has 14 residues. Drawing the rest from reference TRBV5-1 and TRBJ2-5, the complete variable domain is KAGVTQTPRYLIKTRGQQVTLSCSPISGHRSVSWYQQTPGQGLQFLFEYFSETQRNKGNFPGRFSGRQFSNSRSEMNVSTLELGDSALYLCASSGFTSVETQYFGPGTRLLVL.

This clone was observed a single time. The chain joins TRBV18 to TRBJ2-1; 9 nucleotides match TRBD2. Per germline, CDR1 KGHSH and CDR2 LQKENI. The CDR3 contains 15 residues. V was pared by 11 bases and J by 6 bases, with 14 bases of the junction left unmatched. Written as DNA, the CDR3 is TGTGCCGGGTCCCCAGAGACTAGCGGAAGCAATGAGCAGTTCTTC. Translating it yields CAGSPETSGSNEQFF.

This chain links TRBV6-1 with TRBJ1-5, with a weak D call TRBD1 (5 bases). The length of the CDR3 is 16 residues. V lost 2 bases and J lost 0, with 11 bases in between. Germline V gives CDR1 MNHNS, CDR2 SASEGT. CDR3 in DNA: TGTGCCAGCAGTGAAATGGACACCGATAGCAATCAGCCCCAGCATTTT. It encodes CASSEMDTDSNQPQHF.

J is TRBJ2-3 and V is TRBV5-5; D unresolved. Germline CDR1 is SGHKS and CDR2 is YYEKEE (reference sequence). Trimming took 0 bases from V and 0 from J, leaving 17 bases between them. The CDR3 runs 18 residues. The CDR3 spells CASSLGEWALLSTDTQYF. CDR3 sequence (DNA): TGTGCCAGCAGCTTGGGAGAGTGGGCACTCCTCAGCACAGATACGCAGTATTTT.

The chain couples TRBV2 to TRBJ1-6; D gene uncertain. The V end was cut by 8 bases, the J end by 0 bases, with 11 bases between. Germline loops: CDR1 SNHLY, CDR2 FYNNEI. The CDR3 sequence is 15 residues long. In DNA, the CDR3 is TGTGCCAGCGCGCCCTATAGCTCCTATAATTCACCCCTCCACTTT. It is translated as CASAPYSSYNSPLHF.

The V and J genes are TRBV28 and TRBJ2-7; a weak D match, TRBD1 (5 bases). With 4 bases removed from V and 1 base from J, the gap between germline ends came to 17 bases. The germline gives CDR1 MDHEN, CDR2 SYDVKM. The CDR3 contains 16 residues. The CDR3 coding sequence is TGTGCCAGCAGTTCAGAAACCAGCGACAGATCCTACGAGCAGTACTTC. Protein sequence: CASSSETSDRSYEQYF.

V is TRBV18 and J is TRBJ1-2, with 8 bases aligning to TRBD1. V trimming: 2 bases; J trimming: 8 bases; junction bases outside the gene matches: 10. This CDR3 has 15 amino acids. Germline V lookup: CDR1 KGHSH, CDR2 LQKENI. CDR3 in amino acids: CASSPSTGGKDGYTF. CDR3 nucleotides: TGTGCCAGCTCACCAAGTACAGGGGGTAAGGACGGCTACACCTTC.

The rearrangement joins TRBV6-6 to TRBJ2-7, with a weak D call TRBD1 (6 bases). The CDR3 is made up of 14 amino acids. The germline V gene encodes CDR1 MNHNY and CDR2 SVGAGI (reference sequence). The V end was cut by 4 bases, the J end by 3 bases, with 13 bases between. In DNA, the CDR3 is TGTGCCAGCAGTTCCGGGACAAGGTACTACGAGCAGTACTTC. Its protein product is CASSSGTRYYEQYF.

The rearrangement uses TRBV4-1 and TRBJ1-1; the D is unclear. Germline V gene lookup returns CDR1 MGHRA and CDR2 YSYEKL. V gave up 0 bases and J gave up 6 bases, with 23 bases separating them. CDR3 length: 18 amino acids. CDR3 loop: CASSQEAPVVAAIPEAFF. The DNA for the CDR3 is TGCGCCAGCAGCCAAGAAGCGCCGGTAGTAGCAGCCATACCTGAAGCTTTCTTT.

In nucleotides, the CDR3 is TGTGCCAGCAGCCCCGACACCAACTATGGCTACACCTTC. Its translation is CASSPDTNYGYTF. The chain uses TRBV14 and TRBJ1-2; D remains ambiguous. The V gene's germline CDR1 is SGHDN and CDR2 FVKESK. V lost 4 bases and J lost 2, with 8 bases in between. The CDR3 totals 13 residues.

For this clone: At the DNA level, this CDR3 is encoded by other sequences in the same sample as well. The chain links TRBV29-1 to TRBJ2-1; tentative D call: TRBD2 (5 bases). There are 13 residues in the CDR3. Germline V gene sequence: CDR1 SQVTM, CDR2 ANQGSEA. V lost 4 bases to trimming and J lost 4 bases, with 11 bases between them. DNA of the CDR3: TGCAGCGTTGCAGCGGTGGCTTACAATGAGCAGTTCTTC. This translates into CSVAAVAYNEQFF.

The chain combines TRBV7-2 with TRBJ1-4; 7 nucleotides line up with TRBD1. The CDR3 has 16 amino acids. Germline-derived CDR1 and CDR2 are SGHTA and FQGNSA. V trimming: 5 bases; J trimming: 5 bases; junction bases outside the gene matches: 11. The CDR3 spells CASSLLPGTDNEKLFF. DNA of the CDR3: TGTGCCAGCAGCCTCCTCCCCGGGACAGACAATGAAAAACTGTTTTTT.

The chain combines TRBV5-5 with TRBJ1-5, with TRBD1 identical over 7 bases. With V trimmed by 4 bases and J by 6 bases, 4 bases remained unmatched. Germline assignment: CDR1 SGHKS and CDR2 YYEKEE (reference sequence). The CDR3 is made up of 13 amino acids. CDR3: CASSLDRAQPQHF. In nucleotides, the CDR3 is TGTGCCAGCAGCCTTGACAGGGCTCAGCCCCAGCATTTT.

This sequence joins TRBV11-2 and TRBJ2-7, with D hard to call. The V end lost 1 base, the J end lost 2 bases, and 3 bases lay between the germline ends. CDR1 SGHAT and CDR2 FQNNGV come from the germline V gene. This CDR3 has 12 residues. In DNA, the CDR3 is TGTGCCAGCAGCTTAGCTACCTACGAGCAGTACTTC. Its protein is CASSLATYEQYF.

This rearrangement joins TRBV15 to TRBJ1-5; 7 bases align to TRBD1. CDR1 LNHNV and CDR2 YYDKDF come from the germline V gene (reference sequence). CDR3 length: 15 residues. The V and J ends lost 4 bases and 4 bases, in that order; junction bases with no gene match: 7. The CDR3: CATSKMGQWNQPQHF. The DNA of the CDR3 is TGTGCCACCAGCAAAATGGGACAGTGGAATCAGCCCCAGCATTTT.